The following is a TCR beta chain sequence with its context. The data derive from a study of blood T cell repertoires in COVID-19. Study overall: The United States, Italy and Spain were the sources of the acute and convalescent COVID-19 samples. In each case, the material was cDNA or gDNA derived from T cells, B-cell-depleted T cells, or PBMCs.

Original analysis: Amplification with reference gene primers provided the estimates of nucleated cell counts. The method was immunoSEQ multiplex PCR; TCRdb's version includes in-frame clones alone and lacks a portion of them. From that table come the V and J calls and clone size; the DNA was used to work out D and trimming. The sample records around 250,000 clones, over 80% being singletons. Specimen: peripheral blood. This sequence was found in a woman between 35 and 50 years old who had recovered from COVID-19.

The CDR3, as DNA: TGTGCCAGCAGTCCCTCCGGGGTACTCACAGATACGCAGTATTTT. This encodes CASSPSGVLTDTQYF. This chain connects TRBV28 to TRBJ2-3; possible D gene TRBD2, 5 bases. V dropped 5 bases and J dropped 2 bases, with 14 bases sitting between them. CDR1 MDHEN and CDR2 SYDVKM come from the germline V gene. The CDR3 has 15 amino acids. The full variable domain, with the rest looked up from reference TRBV28 and TRBJ2-3, is DVKVTQSSRYLVKRTGEKVFLECVQDMDHENMFWYRQDPGLGLRLIYFSYDVKMKEKGDIPEGYSVSREKKERFSLILESASTNQTSMYLCASSPSGVLTDTQYFGPGTRLTVL.